This is a list of T cell receptor beta chains from one sample in a study of shared clonotypes between healthy human individuals. Using immunoSEQ multiplex PCR, the repertoire was profiled, and TCRdb retains in-frame clones only, with some absent. Among roughly 120,000 clones listed, about 70% were seen once. Sequences were obtained from memory CD8+ T cells sorted from blood. Source of these receptors: a woman aged 25-40 years in good health. The CDR3 runs from the conserved cysteine through the conserved F or W. A D gene is named only where the DNA matches it firmly. Size tells how often a clone was seen (once, few, many) or the class of an expanded clone, and some rows leave it out.

D,size,J,V,DNA,CDR3
-,-,TRBJ2-7,TRBV2,TGTGCCAGCAGTGAAACCCGGCTCGGCTACGAGCAGTACTTC,CASSETRLGYEQYF
-,many,TRBJ2-7,TRBV7-9,TGTGCCAGCAGCTTAACTTCCTACGAGCAGTACTTC,CASSLTSYEQYF
-,few,TRBJ1-1,TRBV18,TGTGCCACCATGACGGGGGGCACTGAAGCTTTCTTT,CATMTGGTEAFF
-,-,TRBJ2-7,TRBV7-8,TGTGCCAGCAGCTTCTTAGAAGGGAACTACGAGCAGTACTTC,CASSFLEGNYEQYF
-,few,TRBJ1-2,TRBV4-2,TGTGCCAGTGGACAGAGTAACTATGGCTACACCTTC,CASGQSNYGYTF
-,-,TRBJ2-6,TRBV27,TGTGCCAGCAGTGATTGCATTTGGCTACAAAGTCGGGCCAACGTCCTGACTTTC,CASSDCIWLQSRANVLTF
TRBD2,-,TRBJ2-3,TRBV5-1,TGCGCCAGCAGCATTACTGGGGGACTAGCGGTCTGGGAGGATACGCAGTATTTT,CASSITGGLAVWEDTQYF
-,-,TRBJ1-1,TRBV5-1,TGCGCCAGCAGCTTGTTAACAGGCAACACTGAAGCTTTCTTT,CASSLLTGNTEAFF
-,once,TRBJ2-2,TRBV28,TGTGCCAGCGACAGGAGGCAGTGGAGCACCGGGGAGCTGTTTTTT,CASDRRQWSTGELFF
-,-,TRBJ2-2,TRBV4-1,TGCGCCAGCAGCCAAGGGCTAGGGGGTTCCGGGGAGCTGTTTTTT,CASSQGLGGSGELFF
-,-,TRBJ2-3,TRBV28,TGTGCCAGCAGTTTACGGGGGGCAGGGACAGATACGCAGTATTTT,CASSLRGAGTDTQYF
-,-,TRBJ2-3,TRBV9,TGTGCCAGCAGCGTAGGGACCATATTGGGCACAGATACGCAGTATTTT,CASSVGTILGTDTQYF
-,many,TRBJ2-1,TRBV6-4,TGTGCCAGCAGTGACTCGAATGCAGGGCACAGTGAGCAGTTCTTC,CASSDSNAGHSEQFF
-,once,TRBJ2-1,TRBV5-1,TGCGCCAGCAGCTTCCGGGAGATTGCCTACAATGAGCAGTTCTTC,CASSFREIAYNEQFF
TRBD2,many,TRBJ2-7,TRBV11-2,TGTGCCAGCAGCAGAGGGACTAGCGGGCTGAACGAGCAGTACTTC,CASSRGTSGLNEQYF
TRBD2,once,TRBJ2-1,TRBV7-6,TGTGCCAGCAGCTCCCGGACTAGCGTTTCCCCTGAGCAGTTCTTC,CASSSRTSVSPEQFF
-,-,TRBJ1-2,TRBV5-1,TGCGCCAGCAGCCCCAGACAGTCGGGTGGCTACACCTTC,CASSPRQSGGYTF
TRBD1,-,TRBJ2-7,TRBV19,TGTGCCAGTAGTACCGGGGACAGGTCCTACGAGCAGTACTTC,CASSTGDRSYEQYF
-,-,TRBJ2-5,TRBV28,TGTGCCAGCAGTATCGGACGGTTTCAAGAGACCCAGTACTTC,CASSIGRFQETQYF
TRBD2,once,TRBJ2-7,TRBV28,TGTGCCAGCAGTTTATTAGCGGGAACCTACGAGCAGTACTTC,CASSLLAGTYEQYF
-,-,TRBJ1-2,TRBV29-1,TGCAGCGTTGTCGGCAAGGAGGCTGGCTACACCTTC,CSVVGKEAGYTF
-,-,TRBJ2-6,TRBV19,TGTGCCAGTAGGGGCTCTGGGGCCAACGTCCTGACTTTC,CASRGSGANVLTF
TRBD2,-,TRBJ2-3,TRBV5-1,TGCGCCAGCAGCCTAAGGACTAGCGGGAGTGTGTACACAGATACGCAGTATTTT,CASSLRTSGSVYTDTQYF
TRBD2,-,TRBJ2-1,TRBV4-1,TGCGCCAGCAGCTTTAGCGGGAGGGAGTGGAATGAGCAGTTCTTC,CASSFSGREWNEQFF
TRBD1,-,TRBJ1-1,TRBV20-1,TGCAGTGCTAGCGGACAGGGGGAAGCTTTCTTT,CSASGQGEAFF
-,-,TRBJ2-7,TRBV25-1,TGTGCCAGCAGTGGGGGCAGCGGGTGGGGGACCTACTACGAGCAGTACTTC,CASSGGSGWGTYYEQYF
-,-,TRBJ2-7,TRBV5-1,TGCGCCAGCAGCTTGGCCCAGCAGACAAACTACGAGCAGTACTTC,CASSLAQQTNYEQYF
-,-,TRBJ1-2,TRBV7-9,TGTGCCAGCGGACAGTGGATTGTCAACGGCTACACCTTC,CASGQWIVNGYTF
TRBD1,few,TRBJ1-2,TRBV27,TGTGCCAGCAGTCTCGGACAGGGCCATGGCTACACCTTC,CASSLGQGHGYTF
-,few,TRBJ2-7,TRBV5-1,TGCGCCAGCAGTTGGGAGTTAGGGTACGAGCAGTACTTC,CASSWELGYEQYF
TRBD1,-,TRBJ1-6,TRBV15,TGTGCCACCAGCAGGGGACAGGGGGTTAATTCACCCCTCCACTTT,CATSRGQGVNSPLHF
-,-,TRBJ2-7,TRBV11-2,TGTGCCAGCAGTCTAGGGAATAACTACGAGCAGTACTTC,CASSLGNNYEQYF
-,-,TRBJ2-1,TRBV5-8,TGTGCCAGCAGCTTAACTGGGTTGGGGAGCTCCTACAATGAGCAGTTCTTC,CASSLTGLGSSYNEQFF
TRBD2,few,TRBJ2-7,TRBV7-9,TGTGCCAGCAGCCCCCCGGGACTAGCGGGAGATGAGCAGTACTTC,CASSPPGLAGDEQYF
-,-,TRBJ2-2,TRBV5-6,TGTGCCAGCAGCTTATTCTCCGTTCGAAACACCGGGGAGCTGTTTTTT,CASSLFSVRNTGELFF
-,-,TRBJ2-7,TRBV5-4,TGTGCCAGCAGCTGGGATATAGACCGGAACGAGCAGTACTTC,CASSWDIDRNEQYF
-,many,TRBJ2-7,TRBV19,TGTGCCAGTAGTATAATGGCCACCCCCTCCTACGAGCAGTACTTC,CASSIMATPSYEQYF
TRBD2,-,TRBJ2-7,TRBV7-8,TGTGCCAGCAGCTTAGGACTAGCGGGAGGGTGGTACGAGCAGTACTTC,CASSLGLAGGWYEQYF
TRBD1,-,TRBJ1-2,TRBV27,TGTGCCAGCAGCCGAACAGGGGGCAATGGCTACACCTTC,CASSRTGGNGYTF
TRBD2,-,TRBJ2-3,TRBV6-4,TGTGCCAGCAGTCAGCGGGAGATGGATACGCAGTATTTT,CASSQREMDTQYF
-,-,TRBJ2-7,TRBV25-1,TGTGCCAGCAGTCGGGACTTCAGCTCCTACGAGCAGTACTTC,CASSRDFSSYEQYF
-,-,TRBJ2-7,TRBV6-6,TGTGCCAGCAGTTCCCCCGCGGGACACTACGAGCAGTACTTC,CASSSPAGHYEQYF
TRBD1,-,TRBJ1-2,TRBV4-1,TGCGCCAGCAGCCAGCCCCGACAGGGGAACTATGGCTACACCTTC,CASSQPRQGNYGYTF
-,once,TRBJ2-1,TRBV15,TGTGCCACCAGCAGAGTGAACCTAGGGGGGGATGAGCAGTTCTTC,CATSRVNLGGDEQFF
TRBD2,-,TRBJ2-7,TRBV4-2,TGTGCCAGCAGCACTCGCGTAGCGGGGAGCTCCTACGAGCAGTACTTC,CASSTRVAGSSYEQYF
-,-,TRBJ1-1,TRBV7-8,TGTGCCAGCAGCCCCCGACCCGGACAGATGAACACTGAAGCTTTCTTT,CASSPRPGQMNTEAFF
-,-,TRBJ2-7,TRBV9,TGTGCCAGCAGCGAACATTGGCTTGGAAACTACGAGCAGTACTTC,CASSEHWLGNYEQYF
-,-,TRBJ2-7,TRBV5-1,TGCGCCAGCAGCTTGGCCATCGCAGGCGAGCAGTACTTC,CASSLAIAGEQYF
-,-,TRBJ1-1,TRBV7-3,TGTGCCAGCAGCTTAACCCCTGAAGGGGAAGCTTTCTTT,CASSLTPEGEAFF
TRBD2,once,TRBJ2-7,TRBV6-5,TGTGCCAGCAGTGCTATAGCGGGAGGATACGAGCAGTACTTC,CASSAIAGGYEQYF
-,-,TRBJ2-7,TRBV18,TGTGCCAGCTCACTGACGGGGTCCTACGAGCAGTACTTC,CASSLTGSYEQYF
-,many,TRBJ2-1,TRBV9,TGTGCCAGCAGCATTCGGACTGGCTCGCGCAATGAGCAGTTCTTC,CASSIRTGSRNEQFF